The 12 T cell receptor beta chains below come from one sample, sequenced in a study of blood T cell repertoires in COVID-19 (dated by TCRdb to about 2020). Libraries were prepared through the immunoSEQ multiplex PCR assay. Not all clones reach the TCRdb copy of this immuneACCESS table, which keeps in-frame sequences only. Checked studies attribute under half of the gap to unresolved V genes and leave the rest unexplained. In this sample the table shows about 64,000 clones, about 88% of which occur a single time. Roughly 40% of the sample is taken by the ten largest. Sequencing was performed on peripheral blood. The source is a woman in her sixties with COVID-19, enrolled during active disease.

The V and J genes are TRBV19 and TRBJ2-1; TRBD2 agrees at 9 bases. CDR1 is LNHDA and CDR2 is SQIVND in the germline V gene (reference sequence). This CDR3 spans 16 amino acids. The V segment lost 0 bases and the J segment 0 bases; nucleotides outside the gene matches: 0. CDR3 sequence: CASSIDSGSSYNEQFF. The CDR3 DNA sequence: TGTGCCAGTAGTATAGATAGCGGGAGCTCCTACAATGAGCAGTTCTTC.

This clone was observed a single time. The chain is built from TRBV6-6 and TRBJ1-1, with 8 bases lining up with TRBD1. CDR3 size: 15 residues. The V segment lost 5 bases and the J segment 2 bases; nucleotides outside the gene matches: 7. Germline V gives CDR1 MNHNY, CDR2 SVGAGI (reference sequence). The CDR3 here is CASSDGGQVNTEAFF. The CDR3 nucleotides are TGTGCCAGCAGTGACGGGGGACAGGTAAACACTGAAGCTTTCTTT.

V gene TRBV28 combines with J gene TRBJ2-3; 14 bases fit TRBD2. Trimming cost V 5 bases and J 11 bases; bases outside gene matches: 9. The CDR3 is 15 amino acids. CDR1 is MDHEN and CDR2 is SYDVKM in the germline V gene. CDR3 region: CASSPAGLAGGLQYF. CDR3 in DNA: TGTGCCAGCAGTCCCGCCGGACTAGCGGGAGGCTTGCAGTATTTT. Based on the CDR3 plus reference TRBV28 and TRBJ2-3, the full variable domain is DVKVTQSSRYLVKRTGEKVFLECVQDMDHENMFWYRQDPGLGLRLIYFSYDVKMKEKGDIPEGYSVSREKKERFSLILESASTNQTSMYLCASSPAGLAGGLQYFGPGTRLTVL.

The rearrangement links TRBV7-2 to TRBJ2-1; 8 bases map to TRBD1. V shed 5 bases and J 13 bases; nucleotides not matched to a gene: 19. From germline, CDR1 is SGHTA and CDR2 FQGNSA. The CDR3 spans 16 residues. CDR3 bases: TGTGCCAGCAGCCCCCGCGGGACAGGTTTGTCCTCGGTCCAGTTCTTC. It is translated as CASSPRGTGLSSVQFF.

This chain joins TRBV5-5 and TRBJ2-7, with no clear D. Looked up from germline, CDR1 is SGHKS and CDR2 is YYEKEE (reference sequence). V was cut by 0 bases and J by 4 bases, with 5 bases left in between. There are 12 residues in the CDR3. The CDR3 sequence: CASSLALYEQYF. CDR3 nucleotide sequence: TGTGCCAGCAGCTTGGCCCTATACGAGCAGTACTTC.

The chain is built from TRBV3-1 (or the pseudogene TRBV3-2) and TRBJ2-2, with a weak D call TRBD2 (6 bases). This CDR3 is 17 amino acids long. Germline-derived CDR1 and CDR2 are LGHDT and YNNKEL (reference sequence). V was pared by 0 bases and J by 1 base, with 12 bases between. CDR3 region: CASSQDETSLNTGELFF. In nucleotides, the CDR3 is TGTGCCAGCAGCCAAGATGAAACTAGCCTGAACACCGGGGAGCTGTTTTTT.

The chain carries TRBV18 and TRBJ1-2; tentatively, D is TRBD1 (5 bases). The CDR3 is made up of 14 amino acids. Trimming took off 0 bases at V and 8 bases at J, with 13 bases between the two ends. The V gene's germline CDR1 is KGHSH and CDR2 LQKENI. The CDR3 reads CASSPPSGRQGYTF. Written as DNA, the CDR3 is TGTGCCAGCTCACCACCTTCAGGGCGGCAAGGCTACACCTTC. Filled out from reference TRBV18 and TRBJ1-2, the complete variable domain reads NAGVMQNPRHLVRRRGQEARLRCSPMKGHSHVYWYRQLPEEGLKFMVYLQKENIIDESGMPKERFSAEFPKEGPSILRIQQVVRGDSAAYFCASSPPSGRQGYTFGSGTRLTVV.

The chain couples TRBV11-2 to TRBJ1-2, with D possibly matching TRBD1 (6 bases). The CDR3 is 13 residues long. The germline gives CDR1 SGHAT, CDR2 FQNNGV. The V end lost 5 bases, the J end lost 7 bases, and 14 bases lay between the germline ends. This CDR3 reads CASSPGVGSGYTF. The CDR3 DNA reads as TGTGCCAGCAGCCCAGGGGTCGGCTCTGGCTACACCTTC.

The genes are TRBV18 and TRBJ2-3; the D gene is possibly TRBD1 (5 bases). This CDR3 has 17 residues. CDR1 and CDR2 from the germline V gene are KGHSH and LQKENI. V was trimmed by 0 bases and J by 0 bases, leaving 13 bases between them. This CDR3 is CASSPPRQGRSTDTQYF. Here the CDR3 DNA reads TGTGCCAGCTCACCACCCCGGCAGGGCAGAAGCACAGATACGCAGTATTTT.

V gene TRBV5-1 combines with J gene TRBJ1-2, with a possible D match to TRBD1 (5 bases). Germline CDR1 is SGHRS and CDR2 is YFSETQ. V shed 3 bases and J shed 7 bases, with 13 bases lying between them. CDR3 length equals 13 residues. CDR3 nucleotide sequence: TGCGCCAGCAGCTACATGGGGGAGGGTGGCTACACCTTC. Translation: CASSYMGEGGYTF.

The chain carries TRBV7-9 and TRBJ2-7; 9 bases match TRBD1. J was trimmed by 3 bases and V by 6 bases; bases with no gene match: 12. CDR3 size: 16 residues. The germline CDR1 and CDR2 sequences are SEHNR and FQNEAQ (reference sequence). In nucleotides, the CDR3 is TGTGCCAGCAGTCCCCCCCGGGACAGGGCTATCTACGAGCAGTACTTC. It encodes CASSPPRDRAIYEQYF. The full variable domain, rest sourced from reference TRBV7-9 and TRBJ2-7, is DTGVSQNPRHKITKRGQNVTFRCDPISEHNRLYWYRQTLGQGPEFLTYFQNEAQLEKSRLLSDRFSAERPKGSFSTLEIQRTEQGDSAMYLCASSPPRDRAIYEQYFGPGTRLTVT.

The table lists this clone with a count of one. The CDR3 bases are TGTGCCAGCAGTTTACCCCCTAGCGGGGCTACCGGGGAGCTGTTTTTT. Protein product: CASSLPPSGATGELFF. The chain combines TRBV27 with TRBJ2-2, with TRBD2 matching over 9 bases. Germline-derived CDR1 and CDR2 are MNHEY and SMNVEV (reference sequence). The V and J ends lost 2 bases and 5 bases, in that order; junction bases with no gene match: 6. The CDR3 loop spans 16 amino acids.